One and the same sample provided the 12 T cell receptor beta chains below, sequenced in a study of CD8+ T cells in alopecia areata. Sample treatment: oral pan-JAK inhibitor, 5-10 mg twice daily. As the sequencing template, cDNA was produced by extracting RNA and reverse transcribing it. Generated by immunoSEQ multiplex PCR, the TCRdb table keeps only in-frame clones and is missing some. The sample has 250,000 to 350,000 clones, about three fifths seen once. Sequenced here: CD4+ T cells sorted from blood, sampled at roughly week 52, from a patient treated with tofacitinib. Receptor source: a human donor with alopecia areata.

The table lists this clone with a few counts. Other DNA sequences within the sample encode an identical CDR3. The V call is TRBV29-1, the J call TRBJ2-5; D call uncertain. Trimming took 4 bases from V and 4 from J, leaving 10 bases between them. Germline-derived CDR1 and CDR2 are SQVTM and ANQGSEA. The CDR3 is 12 amino acids. The CDR3: CSVGGRGETQYF. The DNA for the CDR3 is TGCAGCGTTGGGGGTCGAGGAGAGACCCAGTACTTC.

This clone was seen once. This chain uses TRBV30 with TRBJ1-2; TRBD1 is a possible D gene (5 bases). The ends were cut back, 5 bases at V and 4 bases at J, with 11 bases in the middle. CDR1 is GTSNPN, CDR2 SVGIG, per germline (reference sequence). There are 12 residues in the CDR3. The CDR3, as DNA: TGTGCCTGGGGTCGGGGGACCTATGGCTACACCTTC. Its translation: CAWGRGTYGYTF.

Here the CDR3 DNA reads TGTGCCAGCAGCCTTTCTAGCGCGGGTGAGCAGTTCTTC. Its protein is CASSLSSAGEQFF. The J gene is TRBJ2-1, the V gene TRBV7-9; a possible D gene is TRBD2 (6 bases). Germline lookup yields CDR1 SEHNR and CDR2 FQNEAQ (reference sequence). V gave up 5 bases and J gave up 9 bases, with 14 bases separating them. The CDR3 sequence is 13 residues long.

The chain recombines TRBV29-1 with TRBJ2-7; D perhaps matches TRBD1 (6 bases). Trimming pared 7 bases from V and 4 bases from J, leaving 17 bases between. Germline CDR1 reads SQVTM; CDR2 reads ANQGSEA. The CDR3 covers 13 residues. In nucleotides, the CDR3 is TGCAGCGCCTTCTCCGGGACAAATTACGAGCAGTACTTC. Translated: CSAFSGTNYEQYF.

This clone was found a few times. The junction departs from germline at one end; a sequencing error may be responsible. The chain links TRBV2 to TRBJ2-2; D unresolved. The CDR3 has 15 residues. Germline values: CDR1 SNHLY, CDR2 FYNNEI. The CDR3: CASSKALNFAGELFF. In DNA form, the CDR3 reads TGTGCCAGCAGTAAAGCACTGAACTTCGCCGGGGAGCTGTTTTTT.

This rearrangement joins TRBV29-1 to TRBJ2-2; D not certain. This CDR3 is built from 11 residues. Germline CDR1 reads SQVTM; CDR2 reads ANQGSEA. Trimming removed 6 bases from V and 2 bases from J, with 4 bases in between. The CDR3 sequence is CSVHNTGELFF. In DNA, the CDR3 is TGCAGCGTCCATAACACCGGGGAGCTGTTTTTT.

The sample holds a few counts of this clone. The chain combines TRBV7-6 with TRBJ1-1; D remains unclear. This CDR3 region has 15 residues. Germline CDR1 and CDR2: SGHVS and FNYEAQ. Trimming cost V 1 base and J 0 bases, with 9 bases left between them. This CDR3 reads CASSLGAGVNTEAFF. The CDR3 DNA sequence: TGTGCCAGCAGCTTAGGGGCGGGAGTGAACACTGAAGCTTTCTTT.

V and J are TRBV6-5 and TRBJ2-7; 7 bases agree with TRBD2. The CDR3 runs to 15 residues. Germline V gene sequence: CDR1 MNHEY, CDR2 SVGAGI. V lost 1 base, J lost 7 bases, and 10 bases stayed unmatched. The CDR3 is CASSYFAGGIGEQYF. As DNA, the CDR3 is TGTGCCAGCAGTTACTTCGCCGGGGGGATTGGGGAGCAGTACTTC.

V and J are TRBV7-2 and TRBJ2-7; D gene ambiguous. The germline V gene has CDR1 SGHTA and CDR2 FQGNSA. V was clipped by 5 bases and J by 7 bases, with 15 bases between them. The CDR3 length is 13 residues. The CDR3 DNA reads TGTGCCAGCAGCCGAGGACCGTTCTTGGAGCAGTACTTC. It encodes CASSRGPFLEQYF.

The CDR3 reads CASSLSENTEAFF. In DNA form, the CDR3 reads TGTGCCAGCAGTTTATCGGAGAACACTGAAGCTTTCTTT. The chain carries TRBV27 and TRBJ1-1; D remains unclear. Germline V gene sequence: CDR1 MNHEY, CDR2 SMNVEV (reference sequence). The CDR3 has 13 residues. The V and J ends lost 0 bases and 1 base respectively, with 3 bases between them.

This chain uses TRBV18 with TRBJ2-7; maybe TRBD2 (6 bases). Per the germline V gene, CDR1 is KGHSH and CDR2 is LQKENI. V dropped 2 bases and J dropped 9 bases, with 14 bases sitting between them. The CDR3 length is 13 residues. This CDR3 is CASSPGREAVQYF. CDR3 bases: TGTGCCAGCTCACCAGGAAGGGAGGCCGTGCAGTACTTC.

This clone was picked up a small number of times. V usage is TRBV6-1 and J usage is TRBJ1-1, with 10 bases fitting TRBD1. Germline lookup yields CDR1 MNHNS and CDR2 SASEGT. Losses at the gene ends were 6 bases for V and 6 bases for J; bases not matched to a gene: 10. This CDR3 is built from 15 residues. CDR3 sequence: CASSPREDRGPEAFF. CDR3 bases: TGTGCCAGCAGCCCACGGGAAGACAGGGGGCCTGAAGCTTTCTTT.